The TCR beta chain described here comes from a study of blood T cell repertoires in COVID-19. Study-level background: Spain, Italy and the United States supplied samples that represented acute and convalescent COVID-19. PBMCs, B-cell-depleted T cells, or T cells provided the cDNA or gDNA that made up the material.

CDR3 length: 11 residues. With V trimmed by 10 bases and J by 10 bases, 7 bases remained unmatched. The germline CDR1 and CDR2 sequences are SGHTA and FQGNSA. As handled by the study authors: Estimates of nucleated cell counts were drawn from the amplification of reference gene primers. Profiling relied on immunoSEQ multiplex PCR, and the TCRdb table lists in-frame clones only, not all of them. That table furnishes V, J and clone size, whereas the DNA furnished D and trimming. The table includes under 200,000 clones, 85% to 90% detected once. The clonotype was recovered from a woman aged 80 or older in a cohort sampled during active or convalescent COVID-19. The V gene is TRBV7-2, the J gene TRBJ2-1; 7 nucleotides match TRBD2. Material: peripheral blood. The CDR3 sequence: CATTYGGEQFF. The CDR3 DNA reads as TGTGCCACTACCTACGGGGGGGAGCAGTTCTTC.